The 20 T cell receptor beta chains in this list originate from one sample, sequenced in a study of T cells in Graves' hyperthyroidism and ophthalmopathy. TCR beta CDR3 region amplification was performed from RNA transcripts. When the TCR CDR3 underwent first-round RT-PCR, the HTBI primer set was used. TCRdb reanalysed the multiplex PCR reads using MiXCR and keeps one entry per CDR3 protein. The data show about 570,000 distinct CDR3 sequences, with 40% to 55% seen just once and 19% held by the top ten. Sequencing input: peripheral blood or thyroid tissue (not recorded which). The receptors here all came from an adult woman with Graves' disease, either hyperthyroidism or ophthalmopathy (not recorded which).

V and J are TRBV6-1 and TRBJ1-2; D might be TRBD1 (6 bases). The CDR3 extends over 13 amino acids. Looked up from germline, CDR1 is MNHNS and CDR2 is SASEGT. V gave up 6 bases and J gave up 7 bases, with 15 bases separating them. The CDR3 nucleotides read TGTGCCAGCAGGGACACAGGGACTTCTGGCTACACCTTC. It codes for CASRDTGTSGYTF.

This clonotype occurred many times. The chain combines TRBV6-5 with TRBJ2-7; no reliable D call. Germline V gene sequence: CDR1 MNHEY, CDR2 SVGAGI. This CDR3 is 13 amino acids long. Deletions cut 8 bases from V and 5 bases from J, with 16 bases between. The CDR3 DNA reads TGTGCCAGCCGTAAACCAGGTACCGACGAGCAGTACTTC. Protein: CASRKPGTDEQYF.

A word on this clonotype: An end of the junction does not agree with germline; a read error may underlie this. The chain couples TRBV7-2 to TRBJ2-5, with D perhaps assigned TRBD1 or TRBD2 (5 bases each). CDR3 length equals 13 residues. Germline-derived CDR1 and CDR2 are SGHTA and FQGNSA. The CDR3 reads CASSFGAEETQYF. CDR3 nucleotides: TGTGCCAGCAGCTTCGGGGCAGAAGAGACCCAGTATTTC.

The chain is built from TRBV25-1 and TRBJ1-3; 7 bases are shared with TRBD1. The V segment lost 6 bases and the J segment 1 base; nucleotides outside the gene matches: 9. The CDR3 loop spans 16 amino acids. From germline, CDR1 is MGHDK and CDR2 SYGVNS. The CDR3 loop reads CASSDRQGISGNTIYF. The CDR3 DNA is TGTGCCAGCAGCGACCGACAGGGCATTTCTGGAAACACCATATATTTT.

Details on this clonotype: A read error is likely, as this CDR3 ends without the conserved phenylalanine or tryptophan. The DNA is left out, because the CDR3 cannot be placed on it with certainty; the CDR3 is given as TCRdb lists it. The chain's CDR3 is CASSWGTIV. The chain has TRBV5-1 and TRBJ1-4. Germline V gives CDR1 SGHRS, CDR2 YFSETQ. The CDR3 has 9 residues if both end residues are counted.

This clonotype was seen many times. This sequence joins TRBV5-4 and TRBJ1-1; 7 bases are a match to TRBD1. The V and J ends lost 7 bases and 4 bases, in that order; junction bases with no gene match: 7. CDR1 is SGHNT, CDR2 YYREEE, per germline (reference sequence). CDR3 length: 13 residues. DNA for the CDR3: TGTGCCAGCGAGAAAACAGGGGTCACTGAAGCTTTCTTT. Protein: CASEKTGVTEAFF. The full variable domain, completed using reference TRBV5-4 and TRBJ1-1, is ETGVTQSPTHLIKTRGQQVTLRCSSQSGHNTVSWYQQALGQGPQFIFQYYREEENGRGNFPPRFSGLQFPNYSSELNVNALELDDSALYLCASEKTGVTEAFFGQGTRLTVV.

This chain links TRBV7-2 with TRBJ2-1; tentatively, D is TRBD2 (5 bases). The CDR3 is 17 residues long. Germline CDR1 and CDR2: SGHTA and FQGNSA. Trimming shortened V by 2 bases and J by 5 bases, and 19 bases separated the two germline ends. In DNA, the CDR3 is TGTGCCAGCAGCTTATACGGTCAAGCGGCAGAGCACAATGAGCAGTTCTTC. Residues: CASSLYGQAAEHNEQFF. Variable domain in full (rest from reference TRBV7-2 and TRBJ2-1): GAGVSQSPSNKVTEKGKDVELRCDPISGHTALYWYRQSLGQGLEFLIYFQGNSAPDKSGLPSDRFSAERTGGSVSTLTIQRTQQEDSAVYLCASSLYGQAAEHNEQFFGPGTRLTVL.

This clonotype has only a few counts. The chain has TRBV7-2 and TRBJ2-7; D gene uncertain. CDR3 size: 13 residues. V was trimmed by 6 bases and J by 4 bases, leaving 13 bases between them. Looked up from germline, CDR1 is SGHTA and CDR2 is FQGNSA. DNA of the CDR3: TGTGCCAGCAGTTTCGGGTTCGCGTACGAGCAGTACTTC. This codes for CASSFGFAYEQYF. The full variable domain, in which reference TRBV7-2 and TRBJ2-7 provide the parts outside the CDR3, is GAGVSQSPSNKVTEKGKDVELRCDPISGHTALYWYRQSLGQGLEFLIYFQGNSAPDKSGLPSDRFSAERTGGSVSTLTIQRTQQEDSAVYLCASSFGFAYEQYFGPGTRLTVT.

About this clonotype: One end of the junction is discordant with germline, which a read error may explain. The V and J genes are TRBV7-9 and TRBJ2-7; a possible D gene is TRBD1 (6 bases). The CDR3 is 16 amino acids. Germline V gene data show CDR1 as SEHNR and CDR2 as FQNEAQ (reference sequence). CDR3 region: CASSQADRDIIYEQYF. The CDR3 DNA follows: TGCGCCAGCAGCCAAGCCGACCGGGACATCATCTACGAGCAGTACTTC. Variable domain in full (rest from reference TRBV7-9 and TRBJ2-7): DTGVSQNPRHKITKRGQNVTFRCDPISEHNRLYWYRQTLGQGPEFLTYFQNEAQLEKSRLLSDRFSAERPKGSFSTLEIQRTEQGDSAMYLCASSQADRDIIYEQYFGPGTRLTVT.

This sequence joins TRBV9 and TRBJ2-5; D unclear. The V gene's germline CDR1 is SGDLS and CDR2 YYNGEE. V gave up 6 bases and J gave up 9 bases, with 6 bases separating them. This CDR3 comprises 9 residues. The CDR3 bases are TGTGCCAGCAATCAGCCCCAGTACTTC. This encodes CASNQPQYF.

The chain recombines TRBV5-1 with TRBJ1-4; TRBD1 agrees at 11 bases. V shed 3 bases and J 8 bases; nucleotides not matched to a gene: 0. In germline, CDR1 is SGHRS, CDR2 YFSETQ. This CDR3 contains 13 residues. CDR3 in DNA: TGCGCCAGCAGCTGGACAGGGGGCGAAAAACTGTTTTTT. As protein: CASSWTGGEKLFF.

CDR3 amino acids: CASSSGQASETQYF. For the CDR3, the DNA is TGTGCCAGCAGTTCGGGACAGGCCTCGGAGACCCAGTACTTC. The chain joins TRBV11-1 to TRBJ2-5; TRBD1 matches at 8 bases. Unmatched junction bases numbered 8, after V lost 6 bases and J lost 5 bases. The CDR3 spans 14 residues. The germline V gene encodes CDR1 SGHAT and CDR2 FQDESV (reference sequence).

The J gene is TRBJ1-1, the V gene TRBV29-1, with a tentative D call TRBD1 (5 bases). Germline V gene data show CDR1 as SQVTM and CDR2 as ANQGSEA. Deletions cut 2 bases from V and 6 bases from J, with 10 bases between. CDR3 length: 12 amino acids. CDR3 amino acids: CSVEWGTAEAFF. For the CDR3, the DNA is TGCAGCGTTGAATGGGGGACCGCTGAAGCTTTCTTT. Full variable domain (remainder filled in from reference TRBV29-1 and TRBJ1-1): SAVISQKPSRDICQRGTSLTIQCQVDSQVTMMFWYRQQPGQSLTLIATANQGSEATYESGFVIDKFPISRPNLTFSTLTVSNMSPEDSSIYLCSVEWGTAEAFFGQGTRLTVV.

The chain joins TRBV2 to TRBJ2-5, with D tentatively TRBD1 (5 bases). This CDR3 spans 11 amino acids. Germline V gives CDR1 SNHLY, CDR2 FYNNEI. For the CDR3, the DNA is TGTGGCAGTAATGGGGCAAAGACCCAGTACTTC. Translation gives CGSNGAKTQYF. Supplemented by reference TRBV2 and TRBJ2-5, the full variable domain reads EPEVTQTPSHQVTQMGQEVILRCVPISNHLYFYWYRQILGQKVEFLVSFYNNEISEKSEIFDDQFSVERPDGSNFTLKIRSTKLEDSAMYFCGSNGAKTQYFGPGTRLLVL.

The V gene is TRBV2, the J gene TRBJ2-2; TRBD2 aligns across 8 bases. V dropped 3 bases and J dropped 1; count of bases not matched to a gene: 7. Per germline, CDR1 SNHLY and CDR2 FYNNEI. The CDR3 runs 17 residues. DNA of the CDR3: TGTGCCAGCAGTGATTGGTCGGGAGGGCTGAACACCGGGGAGCTGTTTTTT. Translating gives CASSDWSGGLNTGELFF.

A word on this clonotype: Without the conserved terminal phenylalanine or tryptophan, this CDR3 likely stems from a read error. The limits of the CDR3 on the DNA are not certain, so only TCRdb's listed CDR3 is given. This chain uses TRBV2 with TRBJ1-6; TRBD1 is the table's D call, not checked against the DNA. Germline V gene lookup returns CDR1 SNHLY and CDR2 FYNNEI. The CDR3 adds up to 15 amino acids, both ends counted. CDR3 in amino acids: CASSPGTGNNSPLQS.

The rearrangement links TRBV29-1 to TRBJ1-2; the match to TRBD1 covers 7 bases. The CDR3 length is 12 residues. Germline V lookup: CDR1 SQVTM, CDR2 ANQGSEA. Trimming removed 6 bases from V and 4 bases from J; junction bases left unmatched: 5. In DNA form, the CDR3 reads TGCAGCGTCTCACAGGGGAGCTATGGCTACACCTTC. Amino acid sequence: CSVSQGSYGYTF. The full variable domain, in which reference TRBV29-1 and TRBJ1-2 provide the parts outside the CDR3, is SAVISQKPSRDICQRGTSLTIQCQVDSQVTMMFWYRQQPGQSLTLIATANQGSEATYESGFVIDKFPISRPNLTFSTLTVSNMSPEDSSIYLCSVSQGSYGYTFGSGTRLTVV.

This clonotype was found many times. V and J are TRBV7-9 and TRBJ2-5; TRBD1 matches at 8 bases. Germline V gene sequence: CDR1 SEHNR, CDR2 FQNEAQ (reference sequence). There are 15 residues in the CDR3. The J segment lost 1 base and the V segment lost 4 bases, leaving 5 bases of the junction unmatched. The CDR3 loop is CASSSDGQGQETQYF. In DNA form, the CDR3 reads TGTGCCAGCAGCTCAGACGGACAGGGCCAAGAGACCCAGTACTTC.

This clonotype was counted many times. The chain links TRBV5-1 to TRBJ1-4; D remains ambiguous. In germline, CDR1 is SGHRS, CDR2 YFSETQ. The V end was cut by 0 bases, the J end by 4 bases, with 7 bases between. This CDR3 comprises 14 residues. The CDR3 DNA follows: TGCGCCAGCAGCTTGGGTCGGAATAATGAAAAACTGTTTTTT. Protein sequence: CASSLGRNNEKLFF.

The V and J genes are TRBV10-3 and TRBJ2-7; TRBD2 might be the D (5 bases). The CDR3 totals 15 residues. Trimming took off 3 bases at V and 0 bases at J, with 12 bases between the two ends. Germline CDR1 reads ENHRY; CDR2 reads SYGVKD. DNA for the CDR3: TGTGCCATCAGTGAAAGCTACGGGGTCTCCTACGAGCAGTACTTC. Protein product: CAISESYGVSYEQYF.